This is a list of T cell receptor beta chains from one sample in a study of post-analysis software for immune sequencing data. From the PCR reads, TCRdb called clonotypes with MiXCR, one entry per CDR3 protein. The table has fewer than 700,000 distinct CDR3 sequences, 44% seen once. Sequenced sample: blood. The receptors come from a girl aged 5-17 years with multiple sclerosis. Each CDR3 is given with its conserved first and last residue. Fields, in order: V gene, D gene, J gene, clone size, CDR3 protein, CDR3 DNA. D genes are given only for firm matches. The listing skips clone size in some rows; elsewhere it reads once, few, many or a size class.

V gene: TRBV21-1; D gene: .; J gene: TRBJ2-3; clone size: few; CDR3 protein: CASSSLVRTTDTQYF; CDR3 DNA: TGTGCCAGCAGCAGCCTGGTCAGAACCACAGATACGCAGTATTTT
V gene: TRBV29-1; D gene: .; J gene: TRBJ2-7; clone size: .; CDR3 protein: CSVESPGSYEQYF; CDR3 DNA: TGCAGCGTTGAGTCCCCCGGCTCCTACGAGCAGTACTTC
V gene: TRBV10-3; D gene: .; J gene: TRBJ2-7; clone size: .; CDR3 protein: CTISESGGTFPYEQYF; CDR3 DNA: TGTACCATCAGTGAGTCTGGAGGGACGTTTCCCTACGAGCAGTACTTC
V gene: TRBV5-1; D gene: .; J gene: TRBJ2-6; clone size: .; CDR3 protein: CASRVPGRKSGANVLTF; CDR3 DNA: TGCGCCAGCAGGGTCCCGGGACGCAAGTCTGGGGCCAACGTCCTGACTTTC
V gene: TRBV28; D gene: TRBD1; J gene: TRBJ1-4; clone size: .; CDR3 protein: CASSLLATGQLNEKLFF; CDR3 DNA: TGTGCCAGCAGCCTCCTCGCGACGGGACAGCTAAATGAAAAACTGTTTTTT
V gene: TRBV12-3/TRBV12-4; D gene: .; J gene: TRBJ1-1; clone size: .; CDR3 protein: CASSFTGSSTEAFF; CDR3 DNA: TGTGCCAGCAGTTTCACGGGGTCGAGCACTGAAGCTTTCTTT
V gene: TRBV24-1; D gene: TRBD2; J gene: TRBJ2-2; clone size: .; CDR3 protein: CATSDFGGRDRTGELFF; CDR3 DNA: TGTGCCACCAGTGATTTTGGCGGGAGGGATCGTACCGGGGAGCTGTTTTTT
V gene: TRBV12-3/TRBV12-4; D gene: .; J gene: TRBJ1-5; clone size: few; CDR3 protein: CASSRGGEEHF; CDR3 DNA: TGTGCCAGCAGCCGAGGGGGGGAGGAGCATTTT
V gene: TRBV6-5; D gene: .; J gene: TRBJ1-2; clone size: few; CDR3 protein: CASRTGPSWGYTF; CDR3 DNA: TGTGCCAGCCGAACGGGGCCCTCGTGGGGCTACACCTTC
V gene: TRBV10-3; D gene: TRBD1; J gene: TRBJ2-1; clone size: .; CDR3 protein: CAISGQGMDEQFF; CDR3 DNA: TGTGCCATCAGTGGACAGGGGATGGATGAGCAGTTCTTC
V gene: TRBV20-1; D gene: TRBD1; J gene: TRBJ2-1; clone size: .; CDR3 protein: CSARWDRGLDEQFF; CDR3 DNA: TGCAGTGCTAGGTGGGACAGGGGGCTGGATGAGCAGTTCTTC
V gene: TRBV7-9; D gene: .; J gene: TRBJ2-1; clone size: few; CDR3 protein: CASSLVEQFF; CDR3 DNA: TGTGCCAGCAGCTTAGTTGAGCAGTTCTTC
V gene: TRBV7-9; D gene: .; J gene: TRBJ2-5; clone size: .; CDR3 protein: CASSPKGEETQYF; CDR3 DNA: TGTGCCAGCAGCCCTAAGGGGGAAGAGACCCAGTACTTC
V gene: TRBV10-1; D gene: .; J gene: TRBJ2-1; clone size: .; CDR3 protein: CASSPQIRGNEQFF; CDR3 DNA: TGCGCCAGCAGTCCCCAAATCAGGGGCAATGAGCAGTTCTTC
V gene: TRBV7-8; D gene: TRBD2; J gene: TRBJ2-1; clone size: .; CDR3 protein: CASSLAGRGGFDEQFF; CDR3 DNA: TGTGCCAGCAGCTTAGCCGGGCGGGGGGGCTTTGATGAGCAGTTCTTC